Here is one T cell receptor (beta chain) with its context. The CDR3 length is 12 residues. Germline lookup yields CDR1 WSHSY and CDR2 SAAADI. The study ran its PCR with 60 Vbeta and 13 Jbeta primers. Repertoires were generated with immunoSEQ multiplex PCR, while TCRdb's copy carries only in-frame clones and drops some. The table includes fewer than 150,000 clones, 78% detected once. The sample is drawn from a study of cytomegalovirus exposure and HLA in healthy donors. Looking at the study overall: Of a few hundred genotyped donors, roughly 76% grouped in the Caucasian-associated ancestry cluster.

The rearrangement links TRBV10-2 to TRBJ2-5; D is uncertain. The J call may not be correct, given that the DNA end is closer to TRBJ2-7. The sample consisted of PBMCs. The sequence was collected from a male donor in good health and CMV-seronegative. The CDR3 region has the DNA TGCGCCAGCAGTGAGTCCTTCTACGAGCAGTACTTC. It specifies CASSESFYEQYF.